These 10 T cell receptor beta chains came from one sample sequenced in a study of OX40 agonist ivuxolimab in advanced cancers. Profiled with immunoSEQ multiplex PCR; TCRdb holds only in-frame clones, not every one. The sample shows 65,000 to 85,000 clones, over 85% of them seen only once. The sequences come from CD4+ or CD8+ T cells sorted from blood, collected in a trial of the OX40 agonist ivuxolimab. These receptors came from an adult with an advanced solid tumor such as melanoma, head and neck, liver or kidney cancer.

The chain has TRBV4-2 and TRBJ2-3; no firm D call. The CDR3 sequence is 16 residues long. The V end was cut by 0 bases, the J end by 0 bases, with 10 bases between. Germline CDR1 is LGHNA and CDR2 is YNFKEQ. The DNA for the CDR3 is TGTGCCAGCAGCCAAGAGTGGGGTACTAGCACAGATACGCAGTATTTT. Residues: CASSQEWGTSTDTQYF.

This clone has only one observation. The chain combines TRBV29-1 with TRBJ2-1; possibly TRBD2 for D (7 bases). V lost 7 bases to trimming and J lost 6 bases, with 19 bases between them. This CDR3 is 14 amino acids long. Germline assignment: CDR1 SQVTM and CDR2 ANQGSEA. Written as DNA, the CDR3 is TGCAGCGCCGCTAGGGGGGGAGGAGGCAATGAGCAGTTCTTC. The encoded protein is CSAARGGGGNEQFF.

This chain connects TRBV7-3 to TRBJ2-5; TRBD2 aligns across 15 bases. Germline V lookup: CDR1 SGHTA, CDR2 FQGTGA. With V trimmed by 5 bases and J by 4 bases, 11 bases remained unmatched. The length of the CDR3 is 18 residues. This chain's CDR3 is CASSQEGLAGGPTETQYF. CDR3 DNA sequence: TGTGCCAGCAGCCAGGAAGGACTAGCGGGAGGGCCCACAGAGACCCAGTACTTC.

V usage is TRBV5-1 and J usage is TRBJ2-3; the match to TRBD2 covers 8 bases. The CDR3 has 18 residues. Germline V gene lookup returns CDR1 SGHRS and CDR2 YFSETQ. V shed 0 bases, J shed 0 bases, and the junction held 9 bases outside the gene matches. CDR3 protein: CASSLASMAGGSTDTQYF. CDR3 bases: TGCGCCAGCAGCTTGGCGTCTATGGCGGGGGGCAGCACAGATACGCAGTATTTT.

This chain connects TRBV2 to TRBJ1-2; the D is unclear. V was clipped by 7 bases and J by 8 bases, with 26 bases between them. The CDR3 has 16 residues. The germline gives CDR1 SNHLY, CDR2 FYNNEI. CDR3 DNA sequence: TGTGCCAGCAAAGAAACGGGTCCCCTCATGTCGGGGGGCTACACCTTC. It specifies CASKETGPLMSGGYTF.

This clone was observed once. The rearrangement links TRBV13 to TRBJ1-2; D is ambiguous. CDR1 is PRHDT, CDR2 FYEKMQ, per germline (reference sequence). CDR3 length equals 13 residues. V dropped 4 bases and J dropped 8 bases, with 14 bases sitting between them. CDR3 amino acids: CASSYSDHWGYTF. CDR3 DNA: TGTGCCAGCAGCTATTCGGACCACTGGGGCTACACCTTC.

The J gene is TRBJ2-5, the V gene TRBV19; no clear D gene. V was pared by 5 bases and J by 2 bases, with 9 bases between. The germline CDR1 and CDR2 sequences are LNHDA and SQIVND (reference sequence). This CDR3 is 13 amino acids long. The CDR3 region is CASSGQLQETQYF. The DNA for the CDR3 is TGTGCCAGTAGTGGGCAACTACAAGAGACCCAGTACTTC.

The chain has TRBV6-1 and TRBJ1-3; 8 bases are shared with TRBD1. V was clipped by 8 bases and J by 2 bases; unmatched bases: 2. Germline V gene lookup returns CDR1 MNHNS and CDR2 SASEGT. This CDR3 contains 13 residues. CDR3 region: CASGDRTGNTIYF. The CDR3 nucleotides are TGTGCCAGCGGGGACAGGACTGGAAACACCATATATTTT.

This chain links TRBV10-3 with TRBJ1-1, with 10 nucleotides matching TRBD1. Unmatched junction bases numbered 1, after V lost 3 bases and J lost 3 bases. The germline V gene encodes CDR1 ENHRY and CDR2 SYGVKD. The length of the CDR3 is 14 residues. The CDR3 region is CAISEGTGDTEAFF. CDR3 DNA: TGTGCCATCAGTGAAGGGACAGGGGACACTGAAGCTTTCTTT.

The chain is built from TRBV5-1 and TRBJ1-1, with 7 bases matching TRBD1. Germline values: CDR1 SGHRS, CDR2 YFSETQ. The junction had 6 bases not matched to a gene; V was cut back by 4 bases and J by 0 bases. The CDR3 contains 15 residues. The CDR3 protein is CASSTWTGMNTEAFF. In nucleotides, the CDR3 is TGCGCCAGCAGCACGTGGACAGGTATGAACACTGAAGCTTTCTTT.